Listed here is a single TCR beta chain. Method: immunoSEQ multiplex PCR; TCRdb's copy keeps in-frame clones and lacks some. The data show over 150,000 clones, roughly 89% seen once. The data were taken from a study of control samples from healthy donors and cancer patients. The CDR3 covers 17 residues. The J segment lost 2 bases and the V segment lost 0 bases, leaving 8 bases of the junction unmatched. CDR1 and CDR2 from the germline V gene are LGHDT and YNNKEL (reference sequence). The TCR was taken from a woman aged 45-59 years in good health. Sequenced input: blood. The chain joins TRBV3-1 (or the pseudogene TRBV3-2) to TRBJ2-7; 9 positions match TRBD1. The CDR3 sequence: CASSQDRWDREAYEQYF. The CDR3 DNA is TGTGCCAGCAGCCAAGATCGATGGGACAGGGAGGCCTACGAGCAGTACTTC.